This is a list of T cell receptor beta chains from one sample in a study of OX40 agonist ivuxolimab in advanced cancers. Generated by immunoSEQ multiplex PCR, the TCRdb table keeps only in-frame clones and is missing some. Of about 44,000 clones in the sample, just under 95% were seen once. The source was CD4+ or CD8+ T cells sorted from blood, collected in a trial of the OX40 agonist ivuxolimab. Every receptor here comes from an adult with an advanced solid tumor such as melanoma, head and neck, liver or kidney cancer. CDR3s include the opening cysteine and the closing phenylalanine or tryptophan. Each record gives: D gene, V gene, clone size, J gene, CDR3 DNA, CDR3 protein. A D gene is named only where the DNA matches it firmly. Clone size, where shown, is once, few, many, or a class for clones that have expanded.

.,TRBV20-1,.,TRBJ1-1,TGCAGTGCTGGCCCGAACACTGAAGCTTTCTTT,CSAGPNTEAFF
.,TRBV30,.,TRBJ1-2,TGTGCCTGGGAGCCGGGACGTGACATTAATGGCTACACCTTC,CAWEPGRDINGYTF
.,TRBV7-3,.,TRBJ2-3,TGTGCCAGCAGCTTATCAGGACCTTCGGGTACGCAGTATTTT,CASSLSGPSGTQYF
TRBD1,TRBV19,.,TRBJ1-1,TGTGCCAGTAGTTGGACAGGGGAGACTGAAGCTTTCTTT,CASSWTGETEAFF
.,TRBV6-1,.,TRBJ2-3,TGTGCCAGCACCGAAGAGGAGCGGAGCACAGATACGCAGTATTTT,CASTEEERSTDTQYF
TRBD2,TRBV10-1,.,TRBJ2-1,TGCGCCAGCAGTGAGTCAAACGGGAGGTACGGGGGGAATGAGCAGTTCTTC,CASSESNGRYGGNEQFF
.,TRBV7-8,.,TRBJ2-1,TGTGCCAGCAGCAGGACAGTACAAAGTGAGCAGTTCTTC,CASSRTVQSEQFF
.,TRBV28,.,TRBJ1-1,TGTGCCAGCAGTTTCAGGGGAAGAGGCACTGAAGCTTTCTTT,CASSFRGRGTEAFF
.,TRBV18,.,TRBJ2-1,TGTGCCAGCTCACCACCGCTAACCGATGAGCAGTTCTTC,CASSPPLTDEQFF
.,TRBV4-3,.,TRBJ1-2,TGCGCCAGCAGCCCAGGGTTTTCCTGGAGCGGCTACACCTTC,CASSPGFSWSGYTF
.,TRBV11-2,.,TRBJ1-2,TGTGCCAGCAGCCCCTCCCCGAACTATGGCTACACCTTC,CASSPSPNYGYTF
.,TRBV27,.,TRBJ1-1,TGTGCCAGCAGTTCGCAGGGTACCACTGAAGCTTTCTTT,CASSSQGTTEAFF
TRBD1,TRBV14,.,TRBJ2-1,TGTGCCAGCAGCCCGACAGGGATCGTCTACAATGAGCAGTTCTTC,CASSPTGIVYNEQFF
.,TRBV5-6,.,TRBJ2-7,TGTGCCAGCAGCTTGGCCCCGGGACAATCATACGAGCAGTACTTC,CASSLAPGQSYEQYF
TRBD2,TRBV7-2,.,TRBJ2-1,TGTGCCAGCAGCCTCAGCGGGAGGGCCGGGAATGAGCAGTTCTTC,CASSLSGRAGNEQFF
.,TRBV21-1,.,TRBJ2-3,TGTGCCAGCAGCAAAGACAGAAGCACAGATACGCAGTATTTT,CASSKDRSTDTQYF
.,TRBV14,.,TRBJ2-1,TGTGCCAGCAGCCCCGGGGGAATTAGGCAGTTCTTC,CASSPGGIRQFF
.,TRBV7-9,.,TRBJ1-2,TGTGCCAGCAGCCTAGCCTCCTATGGCTACACCTTC,CASSLASYGYTF
TRBD1,TRBV27,once,TRBJ2-7,TGTGCCAGCAGTTTTTTCGGACAGGCAACCTACGAGCAGTACTTC,CASSFFGQATYEQYF
TRBD1,TRBV25-1,.,TRBJ1-3,TGTGCCAGCAGCGAGGGGGCTGGTGGAAACACCATATATTTT,CASSEGAGGNTIYF
.,TRBV28,.,TRBJ2-7,TGTGCCAGCTTCTCTCGGGCGGGATCCTACGAGCAGTACTTC,CASFSRAGSYEQYF
.,TRBV4-3,.,TRBJ1-5,TGCGCCAGCAGCCAAGATGTGTCAGGGTTTTATAGCAATCAGCCCCAGCATTTT,CASSQDVSGFYSNQPQHF